Sequencing of this T cell receptor beta chain was carried out in a study of blood T cell repertoires in COVID-19. CDR1 and CDR2 (germline): LGHNA, YNFKEQ. The CDR3 contains 11 residues. Trimming took off 0 bases at V and 12 bases at J, with 5 bases between the two ends. Profiling relied on immunoSEQ multiplex PCR, and the TCRdb table lists in-frame clones only, not all of them. This sample has 130,000 or so clones, with roughly 90% found just once. Seattle patients were enrolled while actively infected and followed longitudinally. Only a few counts were recorded for this clone. Material for sequencing was peripheral blood. The source is a man aged 55 to 69 with COVID-19, enrolled during active disease. This chain connects TRBV4-2 to TRBJ1-4; no firm D call. CDR3 nucleotide sequence: TGTGCCAGCAGCCAAGACGTCGAACTGTTTTTT. Its protein is CASSQDVELFF.